This is a list of T cell receptor beta chains from one sample in a study of T cells in localized non-small cell lung cancer. TCRdb's copy holds only in-frame clones and misses some; the assay was immunoSEQ multiplex PCR. The table shows around 64,000 clones, with roughly nine tenths occurring only once. This sample comprised peripheral blood, obtained before any cancer treatment. These receptors originate from a man between 40 and 70 years old with stage I lung adenocarcinoma. Each CDR3 is given with its conserved first and last residue. D genes are given only for firm matches.

d_call v_call cdr3_aa
. TRBV5-1 CASSPQGREYTGELFF
TRBD2 TRBV11-2 CASSLGLELYEQYF
. TRBV19 CASSEDQGSGELFF
TRBD1 TRBV5-4 CASSKTTGGQETQYF
TRBD1 TRBV19 CASSTARGRWNTEAFF
. TRBV21-1 CASSKKPSTTYEQYF
TRBD2 TRBV4-2 CASSQELAINEQFF
. TRBV28 CASSSRAAETQYF
. TRBV10-3 CAISEPKRSYEQYF
. TRBV30 CAWREAGLYEQYF
TRBD1 TRBV13 CASSRSTGLTDTQYF
. TRBV18 CASSLAGPSGEKLFF
. TRBV29-1 CSVETFTSRNQETQYF
. TRBV29-1 CSVEEWGHNPTDTQYF
TRBD1 TRBV10-2 CASSVWGQGDSYEQYF
. TRBV13 CASSLAQEFTEQYF
. TRBV7-8 CASSVKETQYF
. TRBV19 CASSPTAGANVLTF
TRBD1 TRBV7-2 CASRLRTGVPYEQYF
. TRBV29-1 CSVDGQSGNTIYF
TRBD2 TRBV19 CASSVGLAGGREQFF
. TRBV4-1 CASSLYGGLSSGANVLTF
. TRBV7-9 CASSLGYGYEQYF
. TRBV27 CASSSPGEQYF
. TRBV19 CASSILDTYNEQFF
TRBD2 TRBV27 CATGTSGYNEQFF
. TRBV4-1 CASSQDAHRSSGNTIYF
. TRBV6-1 CASSKGGVVTEAFF
. TRBV30 CAWSPGFTEAFF
. TRBV5-1 CASSSPGPDAYF
. TRBV7-2 CASSLAGLLQPQHF
TRBD1 TRBV10-2 CASRGGTGGDEQYF
. TRBV6-1 CASSVAGGPNNEQFF
. TRBV11-3 CASSPFDDTQYF
. TRBV30 CAWRGSRVNSPLHF
. TRBV23-1 CASRTFGPCEAFF
. TRBV5-6 CASSLEGGASYNEQFF
TRBD2 TRBV2 CASNREGSGELFF
TRBD1 TRBV7-8 CARQGFQPQHF
TRBD1 TRBV11-2 CASSHPPGQRIISTDTQYF
TRBD1 TRBV6-4 CASSDGTGGTGELFF
. TRBV7-9 CASSHSAEPTRETQYF
. TRBV6-5 CASSYSPGYNEQFF
. TRBV6-1 CASDRNTEAFF
TRBD2 TRBV29-1 CSVRTSGRAYNEQFF
. TRBV7-2 CASSLDVDTEAFF
. TRBV11-2 CASSLVSRYSNQPQHF
. TRBV30 CAWQSSYNSPLHF
. TRBV7-2 CASSATFRGGRPGNEQFF
. TRBV7-9 CASSPPRVNTQYF
. TRBV7-2 CASSPQGGEQFF